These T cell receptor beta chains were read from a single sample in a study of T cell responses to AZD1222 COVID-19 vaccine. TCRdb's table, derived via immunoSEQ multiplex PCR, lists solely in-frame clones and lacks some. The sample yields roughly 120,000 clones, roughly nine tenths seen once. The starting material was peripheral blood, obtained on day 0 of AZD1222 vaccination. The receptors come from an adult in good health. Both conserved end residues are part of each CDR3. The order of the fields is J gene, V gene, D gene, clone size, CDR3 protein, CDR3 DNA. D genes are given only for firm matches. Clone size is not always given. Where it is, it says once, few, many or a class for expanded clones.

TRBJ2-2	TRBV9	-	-	CASSVVGAANTGELFF	TGTGCCAGCAGCGTAGTGGGGGCTGCGAACACCGGGGAGCTGTTTTTT
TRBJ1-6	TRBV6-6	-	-	CASNGLPRLNSPLHF	TGTGCCAGCAACGGGCTCCCCAGATTGAATTCACCCCTCCACTTT
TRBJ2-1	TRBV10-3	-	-	CATALAETYNEQFF	TGTGCCACCGCCTTAGCGGAAACCTACAATGAGCAGTTCTTC
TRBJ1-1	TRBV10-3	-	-	CASGNGVGNTEAFF	TGTGCCTCCGGGAACGGGGTGGGGAACACTGAAGCTTTCTTT
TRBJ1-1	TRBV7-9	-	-	CASSSIPKAFF	TGTGCCAGCAGCTCTATCCCCAAAGCTTTCTTT
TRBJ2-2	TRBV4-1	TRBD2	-	CASSQPSGRTGELFF	TGCGCCAGCAGCCAACCCAGCGGGAGAACCGGGGAGCTGTTTTTT
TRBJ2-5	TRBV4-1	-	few	CASSQEPGRETQYF	TGCGCCAGCAGCCAAGAACCGGGCCGGGAGACCCAGTACTTC
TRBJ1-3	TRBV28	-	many	CASNTGRGLSGNTIYF	TGTGCCAGTAATACAGGACGCGGGCTCTCTGGAAACACCATATATTTT
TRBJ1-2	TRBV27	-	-	CASSGAHGYTF	TGTGCCAGCAGCGGGGCGCATGGCTACACCTTC
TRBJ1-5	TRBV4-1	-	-	CASSQGGQPQHF	TGCGCCAGCAGCCAGGGTGGCCAGCCCCAGCATTTT
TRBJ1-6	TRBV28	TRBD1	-	CASRRDSNSPLHF	TGTGCCAGCAGACGGGACAGTAATTCACCCCTCCACTTT
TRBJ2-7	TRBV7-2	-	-	CASSSAYEQYF	TGTGCCAGCAGCTCCGCCTACGAGCAGTACTTC
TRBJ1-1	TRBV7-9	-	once	CASSLGGGLNTEAFF	TGTGCCAGCAGCTTAGGCGGGGGGCTGAACACTGAAGCTTTCTTT
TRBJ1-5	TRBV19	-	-	CASSISGQPQHF	TGTGCCAGTAGTATCAGCGGGCAGCCCCAGCATTTT
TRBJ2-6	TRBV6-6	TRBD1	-	CASRNRGSGANVLTF	TGTGCCAGCAGAAACAGGGGAAGTGGGGCCAACGTCCTGACTTTC
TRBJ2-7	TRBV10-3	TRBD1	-	CAIRTGQGGYEQYF	TGTGCCATCAGGACGGGACAGGGTGGGTACGAGCAGTACTTC
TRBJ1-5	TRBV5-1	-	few	CASSLDGDSNQPQHF	TGCGCCAGCAGCCTGGACGGGGATAGCAATCAGCCCCAGCATTTT
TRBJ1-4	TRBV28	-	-	CASSSRGYREKLFF	TGTGCCAGCAGTTCACGCGGGTATCGCGAAAAACTGTTTTTT
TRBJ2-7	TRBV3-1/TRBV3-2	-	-	CASSLRASSYEQYF	TGTGCCAGCAGCCTCAGGGCTAGCTCCTACGAGCAGTACTTC
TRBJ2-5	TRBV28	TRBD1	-	CASSRVGGAEETQYF	TGTGCCAGCAGCCGAGTAGGGGGCGCGGAAGAGACCCAGTACTTC
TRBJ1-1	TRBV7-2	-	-	CASSHGTWNTEAFF	TGTGCCAGCAGCCATGGGACGTGGAACACTGAAGCTTTCTTT
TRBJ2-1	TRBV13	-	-	CASSPRLDSYNEQFF	TGTGCCAGCAGCCCCCGACTAGACTCCTACAATGAGCAGTTCTTC
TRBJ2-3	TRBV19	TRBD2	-	CASSAGGAADTQYF	TGTGCCAGTTCAGCGGGGGGGGCGGCAGATACGCAGTATTTT
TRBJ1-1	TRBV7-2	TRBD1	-	CASSLRFQGDTEAFF	TGTGCCAGCAGCTTAAGGTTCCAGGGGGACACTGAAGCTTTCTTT
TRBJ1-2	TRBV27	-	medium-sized	CASRRFGSDGYTF	TGTGCCAGCAGGAGGTTTGGGTCTGATGGCTACACCTTC
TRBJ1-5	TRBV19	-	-	CASSWDRVGQPQHF	TGTGCCAGTAGTTGGGATAGGGTCGGACAGCCCCAGCATTTT
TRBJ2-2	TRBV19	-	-	CASSARQVGTGELFF	TGTGCCAGTAGTGCCAGACAGGTCGGGACCGGGGAGCTGTTTTTT
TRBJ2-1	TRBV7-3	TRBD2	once	CASSLTAASGAINEQFF	TGTGCCAGCAGCTTAACTGCGGCTAGCGGGGCGATCAATGAGCAGTTCTTC
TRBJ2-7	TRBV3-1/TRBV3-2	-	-	CASSQDLKQQYF	TGTGCCAGCAGCCAAGATCTGAAGCAGCAGTACTTC
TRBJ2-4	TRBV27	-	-	CASSLGELQYF	TGTGCCAGCAGTCTCGGAGAACTTCAGTACTTC
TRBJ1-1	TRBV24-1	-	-	CATRARHMNTEAFF	TGTGCCACCAGGGCAAGGCACATGAACACTGAAGCTTTCTTT
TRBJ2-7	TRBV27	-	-	CASSLGRSYEQYF	TGTGCCAGCAGTTTAGGTAGGTCCTACGAGCAGTACTTC
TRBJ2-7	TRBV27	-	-	CASSLNPTREQYF	TGTGCCAGCAGTCTAAACCCGACGAGGGAGCAGTACTTC
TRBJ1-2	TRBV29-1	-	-	CSVVGGLGGYTF	TGCAGCGTTGTGGGAGGGTTGGGTGGCTACACCTTC
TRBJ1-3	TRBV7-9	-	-	CASSPTVSSGNTIYF	TGTGCCAGCAGCCCGACCGTAAGCTCTGGAAACACCATATATTTT
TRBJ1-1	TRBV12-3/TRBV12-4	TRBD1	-	CASSSDRAPEAFF	TGTGCCAGCAGCTCGGACAGGGCCCCTGAAGCTTTCTTT
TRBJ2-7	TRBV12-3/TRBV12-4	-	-	CASSLSGGEQYF	TGTGCCAGCAGTTTGAGCGGAGGGGAGCAGTACTTC
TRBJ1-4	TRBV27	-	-	CASSPWTGVSEKLFF	TGTGCCAGCAGTCCCTGGACTGGGGTTAGTGAAAAACTGTTTTTT